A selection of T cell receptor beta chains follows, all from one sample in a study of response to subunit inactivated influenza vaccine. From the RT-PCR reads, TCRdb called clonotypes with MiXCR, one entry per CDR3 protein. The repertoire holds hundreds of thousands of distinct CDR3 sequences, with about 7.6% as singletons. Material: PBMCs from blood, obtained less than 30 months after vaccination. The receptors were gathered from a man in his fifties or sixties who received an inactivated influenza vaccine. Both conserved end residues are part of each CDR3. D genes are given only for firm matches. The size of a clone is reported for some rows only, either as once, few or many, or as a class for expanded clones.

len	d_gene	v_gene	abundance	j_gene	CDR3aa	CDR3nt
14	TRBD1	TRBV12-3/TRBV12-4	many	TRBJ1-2	CASRRTGSPYGYTF	TGTGCCAGCAGGAGGACAGGGTCCCCCTATGGCTACACCTTC
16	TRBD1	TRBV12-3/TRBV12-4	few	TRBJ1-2	CASSLGQGARIYGYTF	TGTGCCAGCAGTTTAGGACAGGGGGCGCGAATATATGGCTACACCTTC
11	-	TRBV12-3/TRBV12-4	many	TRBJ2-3	CASSEVDTQYF	TGTGCCAGCAGTGAGGTAGATACGCAGTATTTT
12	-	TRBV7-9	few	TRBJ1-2	CASSSASRGYTF	TGTGCCAGCAGCTCCGCCTCGCGTGGCTACACCTTC
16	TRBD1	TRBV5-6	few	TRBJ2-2	CASSLPGQGATGELFF	TGTGCCAGCAGCTTGCCGGGACAGGGGGCGACCGGGGAGCTGTTTTTT
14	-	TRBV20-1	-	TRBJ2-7	CSARDPRLAYEQYF	TGCAGTGCTAGAGATCCGAGACTAGCCTACGAGCAGTACTTC
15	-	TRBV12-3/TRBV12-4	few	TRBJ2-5	CASSSLKWAGGPQYF	TGTGCCAGCAGCAGTTTAAAATGGGCCGGAGGGCCCCAGTACTTC
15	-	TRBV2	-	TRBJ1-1	CASSGGARGFTEAFF	TGTGCCAGCAGTGGGGGGGCCAGGGGATTCACTGAAGCTTTCTTT
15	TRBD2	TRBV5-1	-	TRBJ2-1	CASSLVASGINEQFF	TGCGCCAGCAGCTTGGTGGCTAGCGGAATCAATGAGCAGTTCTTC
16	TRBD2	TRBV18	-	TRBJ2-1	CASSQRPGLGVNEQFF	TGTGCCAGCTCACAAAGACCGGGACTAGGAGTAAATGAGCAGTTCTTC
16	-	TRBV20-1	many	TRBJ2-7	CSARGTSGPSYYEQYF	TGCAGTGCTAGAGGGACCAGTGGGCCGAGTTACTACGAGCAGTACTTC
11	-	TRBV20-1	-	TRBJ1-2	CSEESNYGYTF	TGCAGTGAAGAATCTAACTATGGCTACACCTTC
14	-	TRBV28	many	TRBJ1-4	CASVSGGLDEKLFF	TGTGCCAGCGTGTCGGGGGGCTTGGATGAAAAACTGTTTTTT
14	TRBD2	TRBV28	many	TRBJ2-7	CASTSPGLAYEQYF	TGTGCCAGCACTTCTCCGGGACTAGCCTACGAGCAGTACTTC
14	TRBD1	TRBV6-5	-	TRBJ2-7	CASSYLGQSYEQYF	TGTGCCAGCAGTTACCTGGGACAGTCCTACGAGCAGTACTTC
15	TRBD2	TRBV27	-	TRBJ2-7	CASSPGLAGAREQYF	TGTGCCAGCAGTCCGGGACTAGCGGGAGCGCGCGAGCAGTACTTC
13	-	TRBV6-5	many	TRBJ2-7	CASSYSSWAEQYF	TGTGCCAGCAGTTACTCTAGTTGGGCCGAGCAGTACTTC
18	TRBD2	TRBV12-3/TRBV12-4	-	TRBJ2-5	CASSFGLAGTIPQETQYF	TGTGCCAGCAGTTTCGGACTAGCGGGAACCATCCCCCAGGAGACCCAGTACTTC
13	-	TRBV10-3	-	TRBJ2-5	CAISEGGGETQYF	TGTGCCATCAGTGAGGGGGGAGGAGAGACCCAGTACTTC
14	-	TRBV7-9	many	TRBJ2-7	CASSPLRQPYEQYF	TGTGCCAGCAGTCCACTTAGACAGCCCTACGAGCAGTACTTC
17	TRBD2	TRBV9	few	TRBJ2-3	CASSVFLAGGSTDTQYF	TGTGCCAGCAGCGTCTTCCTAGCGGGAGGGAGCACAGATACGCAGTATTTT
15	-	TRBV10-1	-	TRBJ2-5	CASSEAAGSGETQYF	TGCGCCAGCAGTGAGGCAGCAGGGAGTGGGGAGACCCAGTACTTC
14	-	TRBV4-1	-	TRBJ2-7	CASSQSTGTYEQYF	TGCGCCAGCAGCCAGTCAACAGGAACCTACGAGCAGTACTTC
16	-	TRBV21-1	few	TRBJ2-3	CASSKFVGIGTDTQYF	-
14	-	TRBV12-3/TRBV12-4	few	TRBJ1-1	CASSLKHSSTEAFF	TGTGCCAGCAGTTTAAAACACAGTTCCACTGAAGCTTTCTTT